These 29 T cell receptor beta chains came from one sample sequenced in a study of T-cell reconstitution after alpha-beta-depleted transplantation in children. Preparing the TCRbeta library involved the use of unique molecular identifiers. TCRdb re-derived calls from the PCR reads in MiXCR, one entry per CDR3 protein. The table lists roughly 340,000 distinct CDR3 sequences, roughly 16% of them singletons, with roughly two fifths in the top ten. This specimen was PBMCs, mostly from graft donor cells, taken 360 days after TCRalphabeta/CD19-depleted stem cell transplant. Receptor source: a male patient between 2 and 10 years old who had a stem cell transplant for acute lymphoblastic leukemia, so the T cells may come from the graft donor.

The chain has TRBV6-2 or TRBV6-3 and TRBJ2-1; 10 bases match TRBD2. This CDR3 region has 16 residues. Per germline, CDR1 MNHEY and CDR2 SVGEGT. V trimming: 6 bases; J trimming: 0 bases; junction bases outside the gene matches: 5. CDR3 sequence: CASRQLAGSSYNEQFF. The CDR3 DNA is TGTGCCAGCAGACAACTAGCGGGGAGCTCCTACAATGAGCAGTTCTTC.

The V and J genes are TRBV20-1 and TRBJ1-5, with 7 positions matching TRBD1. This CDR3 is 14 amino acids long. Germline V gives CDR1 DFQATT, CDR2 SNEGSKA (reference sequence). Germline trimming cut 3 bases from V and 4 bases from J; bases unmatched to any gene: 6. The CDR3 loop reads CSASPGQPNQPQHF. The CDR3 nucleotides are TGCAGTGCTAGCCCGGGACAGCCAAATCAGCCCCAGCATTTT.

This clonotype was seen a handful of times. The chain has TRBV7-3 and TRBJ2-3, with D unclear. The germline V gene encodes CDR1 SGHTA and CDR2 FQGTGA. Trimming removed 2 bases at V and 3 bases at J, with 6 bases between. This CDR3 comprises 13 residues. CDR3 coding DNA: TGTGCCAGCAGCTTAGTGACTACAGATACGCAGTATTTT. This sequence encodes CASSLVTTDTQYF.

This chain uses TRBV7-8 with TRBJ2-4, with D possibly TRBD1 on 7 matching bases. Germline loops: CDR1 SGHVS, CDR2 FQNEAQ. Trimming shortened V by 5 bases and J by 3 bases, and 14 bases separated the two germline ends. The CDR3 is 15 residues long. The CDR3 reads CASSARQGGKNIQYF. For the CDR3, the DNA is TGTGCCAGCAGCGCCCGACAGGGAGGCAAAAACATTCAGTACTTC.

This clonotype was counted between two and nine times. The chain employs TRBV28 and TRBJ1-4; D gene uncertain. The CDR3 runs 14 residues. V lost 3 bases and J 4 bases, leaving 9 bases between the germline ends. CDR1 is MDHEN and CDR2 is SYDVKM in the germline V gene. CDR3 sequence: CASSFGLVNEKLFF. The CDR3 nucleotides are TGTGCCAGCAGTTTCGGTTTGGTTAATGAAAAACTGTTTTTT.

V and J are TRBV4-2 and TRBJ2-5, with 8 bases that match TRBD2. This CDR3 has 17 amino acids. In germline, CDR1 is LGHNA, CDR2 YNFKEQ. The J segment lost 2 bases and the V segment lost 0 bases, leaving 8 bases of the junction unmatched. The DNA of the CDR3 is TGTGCCAGCAGCCAAGATCGAGCGGGACTAGGGCAAGAGACCCAGTACTTC. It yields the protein CASSQDRAGLGQETQYF.

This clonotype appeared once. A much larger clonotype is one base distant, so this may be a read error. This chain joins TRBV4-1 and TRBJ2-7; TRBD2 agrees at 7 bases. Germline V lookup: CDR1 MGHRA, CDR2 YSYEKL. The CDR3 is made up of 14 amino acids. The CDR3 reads CANSQIAGNYEQYF. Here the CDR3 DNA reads TGCGCCAACAGCCAAATAGCGGGTAACTACGAGCAGTACTTC.

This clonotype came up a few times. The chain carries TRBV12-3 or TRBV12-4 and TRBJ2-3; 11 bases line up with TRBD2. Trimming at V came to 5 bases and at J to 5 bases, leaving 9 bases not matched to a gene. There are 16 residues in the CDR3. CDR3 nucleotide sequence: TGTGCCAGCAGTCCTATAGCGGGAGGGTGGAAAGATACGCAGTATTTT. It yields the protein CASSPIAGGWKDTQYF.

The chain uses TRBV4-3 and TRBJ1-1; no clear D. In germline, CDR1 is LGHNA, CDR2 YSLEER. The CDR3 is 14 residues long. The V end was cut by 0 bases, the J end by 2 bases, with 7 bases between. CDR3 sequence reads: CASSQERVNTEAFF. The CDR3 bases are TGCGCCAGCAGCCAAGAAAGGGTTAACACTGAAGCTTTCTTT.

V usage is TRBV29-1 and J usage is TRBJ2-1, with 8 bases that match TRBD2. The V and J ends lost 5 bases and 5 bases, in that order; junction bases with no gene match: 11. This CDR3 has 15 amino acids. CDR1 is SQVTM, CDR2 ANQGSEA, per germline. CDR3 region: CSVRFSGKAHNEQFF. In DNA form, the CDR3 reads TGCAGCGTTCGGTTTAGCGGGAAAGCCCACAATGAGCAGTTCTTC.

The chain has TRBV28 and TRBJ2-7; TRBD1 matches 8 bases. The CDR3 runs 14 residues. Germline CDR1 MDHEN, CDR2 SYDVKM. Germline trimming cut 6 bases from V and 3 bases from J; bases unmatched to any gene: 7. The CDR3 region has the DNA TGTGCCAGCAGGAGGACAGGGAGTCTCTACGAGCAGTACTTC. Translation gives CASRRTGSLYEQYF.

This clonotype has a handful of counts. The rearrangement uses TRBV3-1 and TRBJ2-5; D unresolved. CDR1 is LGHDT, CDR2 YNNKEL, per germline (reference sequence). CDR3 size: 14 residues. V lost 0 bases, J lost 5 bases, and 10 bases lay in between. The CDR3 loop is CASSQEGIQETQYF. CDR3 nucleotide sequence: TGTGCCAGCAGCCAAGAGGGGATCCAGGAGACCCAGTACTTC.

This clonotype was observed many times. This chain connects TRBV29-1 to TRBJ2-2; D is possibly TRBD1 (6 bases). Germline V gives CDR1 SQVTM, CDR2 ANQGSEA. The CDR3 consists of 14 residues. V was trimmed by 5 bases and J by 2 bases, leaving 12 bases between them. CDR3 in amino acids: CSVRDRSNTGELFF. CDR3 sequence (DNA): TGCAGCGTTCGAGACAGGTCAAACACCGGGGAGCTGTTTTTT.

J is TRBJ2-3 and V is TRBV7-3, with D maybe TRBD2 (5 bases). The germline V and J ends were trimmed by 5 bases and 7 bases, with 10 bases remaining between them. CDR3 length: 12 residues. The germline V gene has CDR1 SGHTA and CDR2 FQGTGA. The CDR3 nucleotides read TGTGCCAGCAGCCAGAACGGGAATACGCAGTATTTT. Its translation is CASSQNGNTQYF. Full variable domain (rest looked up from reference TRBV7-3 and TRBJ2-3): GAGVSQTPSNKVTEKGKYVELRCDPISGHTALYWYRQSLGQGPEFLIYFQGTGAADDSGLPNDRFFAVRPEGSVSTLKIQRTERGDSAVYLCASSQNGNTQYFGPGTRLTVL.

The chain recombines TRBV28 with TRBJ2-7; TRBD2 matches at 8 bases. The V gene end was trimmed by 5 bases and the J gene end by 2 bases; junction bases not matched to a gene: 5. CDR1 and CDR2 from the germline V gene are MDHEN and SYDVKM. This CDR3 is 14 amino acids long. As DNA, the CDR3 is TGTGCCAGCAGTGCGGGACTAGGGGCCTACGAGCAGTACTTC. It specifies CASSAGLGAYEQYF.

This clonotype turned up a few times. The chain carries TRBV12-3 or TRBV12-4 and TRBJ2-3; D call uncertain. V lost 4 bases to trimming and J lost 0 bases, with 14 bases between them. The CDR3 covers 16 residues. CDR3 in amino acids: CASSSPPPTSTDTQYF. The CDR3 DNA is TGTGCCAGCAGTTCTCCCCCCCCGACAAGCACAGATACGCAGTATTTT.

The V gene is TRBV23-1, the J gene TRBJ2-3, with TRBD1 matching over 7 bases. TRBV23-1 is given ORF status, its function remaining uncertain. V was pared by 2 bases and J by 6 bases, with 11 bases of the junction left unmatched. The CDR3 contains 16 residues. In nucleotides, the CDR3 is TGCGCCAGCAGTCAACAGACAGGGAAGGACCTGGATACGCAGTATTTT. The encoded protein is CASSQQTGKDLDTQYF.

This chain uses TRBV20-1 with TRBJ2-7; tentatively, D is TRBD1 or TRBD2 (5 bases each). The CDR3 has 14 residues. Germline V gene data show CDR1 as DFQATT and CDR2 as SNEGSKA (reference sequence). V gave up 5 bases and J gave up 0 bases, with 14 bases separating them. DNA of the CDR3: TGCAGTGCTCGGGGCCCTTTTAGCTCCTACGAGCAGTACTTC. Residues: CSARGPFSSYEQYF.

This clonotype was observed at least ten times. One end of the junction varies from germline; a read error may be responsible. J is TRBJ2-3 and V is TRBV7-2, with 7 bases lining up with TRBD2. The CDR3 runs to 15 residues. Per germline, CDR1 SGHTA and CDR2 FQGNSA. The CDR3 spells CASSLSGTSTDTQYF. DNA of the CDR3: TGCGCCAGCAGCTTGAGCGGGACGAGCACAGATACGCAGTATTTT.

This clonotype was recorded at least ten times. Written as DNA, the CDR3 is TGTGCCAGCAGTTTAGAGGCAGGGGGCGCAAGGCCGGGAGGCGTGAACACTGAAGCTTTCTTT. It translates to CASSLEAGGARPGGVNTEAFF. This chain links TRBV28 with TRBJ1-1; 8 nucleotides agree with TRBD1. Germline assignment: CDR1 MDHEN and CDR2 SYDVKM. Germline trimming cut 2 bases from V and 0 bases from J; bases unmatched to any gene: 20. The CDR3 is made up of 21 amino acids.

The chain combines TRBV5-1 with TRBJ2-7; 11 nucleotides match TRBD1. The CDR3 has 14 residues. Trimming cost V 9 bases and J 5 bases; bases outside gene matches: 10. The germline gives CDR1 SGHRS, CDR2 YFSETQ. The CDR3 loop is CATAHGQGADEQYF. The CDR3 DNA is TGCGCCACAGCACATGGACAGGGGGCCGACGAGCAGTACTTC.

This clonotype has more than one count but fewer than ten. The CDR3 is CASSQQASGRDEQFF. The CDR3 DNA follows: TGCGCCAGCAGCCAACAGGCTAGCGGGAGGGATGAGCAGTTCTTC. The chain combines TRBV4-3 with TRBJ2-1, with 12 bases matching TRBD2. Per germline, CDR1 LGHNA and CDR2 YSLEER. V was pared by 2 bases and J by 8 bases, with 4 bases of the junction left unmatched. This CDR3 region has 15 residues.

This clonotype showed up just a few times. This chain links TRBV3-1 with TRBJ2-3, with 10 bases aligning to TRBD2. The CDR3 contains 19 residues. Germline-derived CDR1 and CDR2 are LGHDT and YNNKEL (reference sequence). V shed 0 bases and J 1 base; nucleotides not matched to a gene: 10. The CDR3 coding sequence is TGTGCCAGCAGCCAAGATAGGCTAGCGGGAGTAAGCGGCACAGATACGCAGTATTTT. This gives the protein CASSQDRLAGVSGTDTQYF.

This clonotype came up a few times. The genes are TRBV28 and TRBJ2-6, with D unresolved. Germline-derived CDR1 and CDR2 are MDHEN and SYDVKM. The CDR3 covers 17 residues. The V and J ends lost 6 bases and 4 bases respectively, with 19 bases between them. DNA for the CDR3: TGTGCCAGCAGCCGTACGCGGAAGGTGGCGGGGGCCAACGTCCTGACTTTC. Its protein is CASSRTRKVAGANVLTF. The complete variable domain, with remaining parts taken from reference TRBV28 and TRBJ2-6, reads DVKVTQSSRYLVKRTGEKVFLECVQDMDHENMFWYRQDPGLGLRLIYFSYDVKMKEKGDIPEGYSVSREKKERFSLILESASTNQTSMYLCASSRTRKVAGANVLTFGAGSRLTVL.

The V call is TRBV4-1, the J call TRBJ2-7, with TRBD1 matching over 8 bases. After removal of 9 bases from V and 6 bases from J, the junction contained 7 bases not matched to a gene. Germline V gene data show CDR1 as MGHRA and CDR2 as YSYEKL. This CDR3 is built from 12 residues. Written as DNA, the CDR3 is TGCGCCAGTTCCCCAGGGGGCTTCGAGCAGTACTTC. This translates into CASSPGGFEQYF.

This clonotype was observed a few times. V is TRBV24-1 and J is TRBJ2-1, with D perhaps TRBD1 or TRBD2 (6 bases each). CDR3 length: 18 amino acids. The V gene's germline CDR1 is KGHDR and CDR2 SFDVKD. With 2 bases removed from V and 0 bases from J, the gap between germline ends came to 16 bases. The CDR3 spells CATSDSPGAGNSYNEQFF. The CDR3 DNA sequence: TGTGCCACCAGTGATTCGCCGGGGGCCGGGAACTCCTACAATGAGCAGTTCTTC.

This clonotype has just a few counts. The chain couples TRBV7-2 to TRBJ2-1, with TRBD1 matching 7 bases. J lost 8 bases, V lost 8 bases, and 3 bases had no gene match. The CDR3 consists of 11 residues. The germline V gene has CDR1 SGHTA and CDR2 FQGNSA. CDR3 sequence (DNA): TGTGCCAGCCTCAGGGGGTATGAGCAGTTCTTC. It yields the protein CASLRGYEQFF.

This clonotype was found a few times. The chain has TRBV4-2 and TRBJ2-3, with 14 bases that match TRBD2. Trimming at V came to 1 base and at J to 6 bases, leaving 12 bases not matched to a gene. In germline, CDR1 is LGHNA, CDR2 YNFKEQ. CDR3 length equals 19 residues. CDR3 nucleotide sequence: TGTGCCAGCAGCCAAGCCGGGACTAGCGGGAGTGGGATTCAGGATACGCAGTATTTT. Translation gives CASSQAGTSGSGIQDTQYF.

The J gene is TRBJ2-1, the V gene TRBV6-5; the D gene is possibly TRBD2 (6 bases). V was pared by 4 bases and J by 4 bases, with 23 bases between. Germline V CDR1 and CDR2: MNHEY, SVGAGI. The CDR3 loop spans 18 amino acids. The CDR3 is CASSWDWQAPLTYNEQFF. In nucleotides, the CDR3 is TGTGCCAGCAGTTGGGACTGGCAAGCCCCACTCACATACAATGAGCAGTTCTTC.